The present entry profiles one T cell receptor (beta chain) with its context. The sample is drawn from a study of blood T cell repertoires in COVID-19. Overall study: Some COVID-19 samples were acute and others convalescent; all came from the United States, Italy and Spain. The analysed material was cDNA or gDNA that came from T cells, B-cell-depleted T cells, or PBMCs.

The CDR3 has 16 amino acids. Losses at the gene ends were 1 base for V and 2 bases for J; bases not matched to a gene: 2. Germline V gene data show CDR1 as PRHDT and CDR2 as FYEKMQ (reference sequence). Authors' data handling: Using reference gene primer amplification, nucleated cell counts were estimated. Produced via immunoSEQ multiplex PCR; TCRdb's table is partial and in-frame only. The V and J calls and clone size are taken from that table; D and trimming were inferred from the DNA. The sample lists about 280,000 clones; around nine tenths were seen once. The sequencing sample was made of peripheral blood. This sequence was found in a man aged 35-49 years with active or convalescent COVID-19. The chain joins TRBV13 to TRBJ2-1; 10 positions agree with TRBD1. The CDR3, as DNA: TGTGCCAGCAGCTTAGTCGGACAGGGGGCCTACAATGAGCAGTTCTTC. Amino acid sequence: CASSLVGQGAYNEQFF.